Listed below are T cell receptor beta chains from one sample, sequenced in a study of CD8 T cells in ankylosing spondylitis. TCRdb fed the 5' RACE reads into MiXCR, producing one record per CDR3 protein. Here the sample spans more than 300,000 distinct CDR3 sequences, 6.5% to 10% being singletons. Sequenced material: blood, either unsorted or a sorted T cell fraction (not recorded which). The receptors come from a male donor with ankylosing spondylitis. Both conserved end residues are part of each CDR3. Each record gives: V gene, D gene, J gene, clone size, CDR3 DNA, CDR3 protein. A D gene is named only where the DNA matches it firmly. Size is omitted from some rows. Given values are once, few, many or a class for expanded clones.

TRBV20-1,-,TRBJ2-2,-,TGCAGTGCTAGCACGCTAGCGTTGGGCGGGGAGCTGTTTTTT,CSASTLALGGELFF
TRBV6-1,TRBD1,TRBJ1-1,few,TGTGCCAGCACCCGTGAGGGACAGGGAAGAGCTGAAGCTTTCTTT,CASTREGQGRAEAFF
TRBV7-9,TRBD1,TRBJ2-5,-,TGTGCCAGCAGCGAAGGACAGGGGGTACTAGAGACCCAGTACTTC,CASSEGQGVLETQYF
TRBV11-3,-,TRBJ1-2,few,TGTGCCAGCAGCTTAGATCGCCTCGGAAACTATGGCTACACCTTC,CASSLDRLGNYGYTF
TRBV18,TRBD1,TRBJ2-3,few,TGTGCCAGCTCAGCCACAGGGGCCACAGATACGCAGTATTTT,CASSATGATDTQYF
TRBV29-1,TRBD1,TRBJ1-2,many,TGCAGCGCAGCCCTTTCACAGGGGGCAGGAGGCTACACCTTC,CSAALSQGAGGYTF
TRBV6-1,TRBD1,TRBJ2-5,-,TGTGCCAGCAGTCCCCGACAGGGACGAGGAGAGACCCAGTACTTC,CASSPRQGRGETQYF
TRBV3-1,-,TRBJ2-2,-,TGTGCCAGCAGCGAACTCGGGGGTTCGAACACCGGGGAGCTGTTTTTT,CASSELGGSNTGELFF
TRBV5-1,TRBD2,TRBJ2-3,many,TGCGCCAGCAGCTTGTTGGGACTAGCGGATAGCACAGATACGCAGTATTTT,CASSLLGLADSTDTQYF
TRBV6-1,TRBD2,TRBJ2-7,-,TGTGCCAGCAGAGGTTTAGCGGGAGAGGGTTACGAGCAGTACTTC,CASRGLAGEGYEQYF
TRBV7-2,-,TRBJ2-2,many,TGTGCCAGCAGTTTATCAGGGGGGACCGGGGAGCTGTTTTTT,CASSLSGGTGELFF
TRBV11-2,-,TRBJ2-2,many,TGTGCCAGCAGCCCCAACCCCTATCGTTGGGGGAGCCACACCGGGGAGCTGTTTTTT,CASSPNPYRWGSHTGELFF
TRBV27,-,TRBJ2-1,-,TGTGCCAGCAGTCAACCCGGGGGCAATGAGCAGTTCTTC,CASSQPGGNEQFF
TRBV19,-,TRBJ2-7,many,TGTGCCAGTAGTATAAACCACCAAGGACTTGGCGAGCAGTACTTC,CASSINHQGLGEQYF
TRBV6-2/TRBV6-3,-,TRBJ2-6,-,TGTGCCAGCAGTTACCACGTCCAAGTCTGGGCGGCCAACGTCCTGACTTTC,CASSYHVQVWAANVLTF
TRBV27,-,TRBJ1-5,few,TGTGCCAGCAGTTTAACAACAAATCAGCCCCAGCATTTT,CASSLTTNQPQHF
TRBV7-9,TRBD1,TRBJ1-1,many,TGTGCCAGCAGCTCAGGGGGCTGGGCTGAAGCTTTCTTT,CASSSGGWAEAFF
TRBV24-1,-,TRBJ2-3,many,TGTGCCACCAGTGATTTCCGGACCGGTACAGATACGCAGTATTTT,CATSDFRTGTDTQYF
TRBV28,-,TRBJ2-7,few,TGTGCCAGCAGTTCCACTAGGGGCTCCTACGAGCAGTACTTC,CASSSTRGSYEQYF
TRBV29-1,TRBD2,TRBJ2-5,many,TGCAGCGTTGTTCCGAGGGAGGGCGAGACCCAGTACTTC,CSVVPREGETQYF
TRBV20-1,-,TRBJ2-5,-,TGCAGTGCTAGAGTCCTGGCTAGCGCGTTTGAGGAGACCCAGTACTTC,CSARVLASAFEETQYF
TRBV9,TRBD2,TRBJ2-2,-,TGTGCCAGCAGCGTAGCTCCTAGCGGGAGTACCGGGGAGCTGTTTTTT,CASSVAPSGSTGELFF
TRBV27,-,TRBJ2-7,-,TGTGCCAGCAGTTCCGTCGCCTTGGGGAACGAGCAGTACTTC,CASSSVALGNEQYF
TRBV20-1,-,TRBJ1-1,-,TGCAGTGCTAGAGTATATAATAACGGGTGGATTTTT,CSARVYNNGWIF
TRBV12-3/TRBV12-4,TRBD2,TRBJ2-7,many,TGTGCCAGCACCCCGGGGGGGGCGGCCGAGCAGTACTTC,CASTPGGAAEQYF
TRBV7-6,-,TRBJ2-5,-,TGTGCCAGCAGCTTAGGGGGGGCGCTGGAGACCCAGTACTTC,CASSLGGALETQYF
TRBV5-1,TRBD1,TRBJ1-1,many,TGCGCCAGCAGCCTTCGGACAGGGTCAATGAACACTGAAGCTTTCTTT,CASSLRTGSMNTEAFF